A selection of T cell receptor beta chains follows, all from one sample in a study of CD4+ T cells in melanoma. Data came from immunoSEQ multiplex PCR; TCRdb stores just in-frame clones and leaves some out. Of some 120,000 clones detected, around 93% appear once; the ten largest clones hold about 3.5%. Sequencing input: peripheral blood. These receptors all stem from a human donor with melanoma. Each CDR3 is given with its conserved first and last residue. Each record gives: D gene, V gene, clone size, J gene, CDR3 DNA, CDR3 protein. The D gene is left open where the match is weak. Only part of the rows carry a size: once, few, many, or a class if the clone is expanded.

NA	TRBV28	NA	TRBJ2-2	TGTGCCAGCAGTTTGTTTCCCACCGGGGAGCTGTTTTTT	CASSLFPTGELFF
NA	TRBV5-1	NA	TRBJ1-1	TGCGCCAGCAGCGGAGGCCTGGGGAACACTGAAGCTTTCTTT	CASSGGLGNTEAFF
NA	TRBV5-5	NA	TRBJ1-1	TGTGCCAGCAGCTTTTCAGGGGCTCCCACTGAAGCTTTCTTT	CASSFSGAPTEAFF
NA	TRBV28	NA	TRBJ2-7	TGTGCCAGTACGGGGGGCGGTAGCCGCTCCTACGAGCAGTACTTC	CASTGGGSRSYEQYF
NA	TRBV7-6	NA	TRBJ2-6	TGTGCCAGCAGCTCCCGGGGTAGCGGGGCCAACGTCCTGACTTTC	CASSSRGSGANVLTF
NA	TRBV4-1	NA	TRBJ2-3	TGCGCCAGCAGCCAGATTGGGGTATCCCTAGGCACAGATACGCAGTATTTT	CASSQIGVSLGTDTQYF
TRBD2	TRBV9	NA	TRBJ2-2	TGTGCCAGCAGCCCGACGAGCGGGGGGGCGAGAAACGGGGAGCTGTTTTTT	CASSPTSGGARNGELFF
TRBD1	TRBV11-2	once	TRBJ1-1	TGTGCCAGCAGCTCCCTGACAGGGGTCAACACTGAAGCTTTCTTT	CASSSLTGVNTEAFF
NA	TRBV19	NA	TRBJ1-5	TGTGCCAGCGGACAGTTAAATCAGCCCCAGCATTTT	CASGQLNQPQHF
NA	TRBV7-9	NA	TRBJ2-7	TGTGCCAGCAGCTCCCCCGAGAGCTCCTACGAGCAGTACTTC	CASSSPESSYEQYF
NA	TRBV13	NA	TRBJ1-3	TGTGCCAGCAGCTTATCTCCAGGGGAAAACACCATATATTTT	CASSLSPGENTIYF
TRBD1	TRBV6-6	NA	TRBJ2-1	TGTGCCAGCAGTTACGGACAGGGAACGTACAATGAGCAGTTCTTC	CASSYGQGTYNEQFF
NA	TRBV6-1	NA	TRBJ2-2	TGTGCCAGCAGTGAAGGGGTTTCCAGGGAGCTGTTTTTT	CASSEGVSRELFF
TRBD1	TRBV27	NA	TRBJ1-2	TGTGCCAGCAGTTCCCGGACAGGGGGCGGGGGCTACACCTTC	CASSSRTGGGGYTF
TRBD2	TRBV13	NA	TRBJ2-1	TGTGCCAGCAGCTTAGAGGGACTAGCGGGGAGGAATGAGCAGTTCTTC	CASSLEGLAGRNEQFF
NA	TRBV9	NA	TRBJ2-1	TGTGCCAGCAGCGCCAGCGTAAGCTCCTACAATGAGCAGTTCTTC	CASSASVSSYNEQFF
TRBD1	TRBV13	NA	TRBJ2-7	TGTGCCAGCAGCTCCAATCGACAGGGCACCTACGAGCAGTACTTC	CASSSNRQGTYEQYF
NA	TRBV19	NA	TRBJ2-1	TGTGCCAGTATAAGGGCTCCGGGGGACTACAATGAGCAGTTCTTC	CASIRAPGDYNEQFF
NA	TRBV18	NA	TRBJ2-2	TGTGCCAGCTCGTCCGGGACACCGAACACCGGGGAGCTGTTTTTT	CASSSGTPNTGELFF
NA	TRBV7-8	NA	TRBJ2-7	TGTGCCAGCAGCTTAGCTCTTTTTTTGTCACGACTTAACGGCGAGCAGTACTTC	CASSLALFLSRLNGEQYF
NA	TRBV6-1	NA	TRBJ1-1	TGTGCCAGCAGTGAAGGGACTTACACTGAAGCTTTCTTT	CASSEGTYTEAFF
NA	TRBV7-2	NA	TRBJ1-2	TGTGCCAGCAGCTTCCCCACGGCTAACTATGGCTACACCTTC	CASSFPTANYGYTF
NA	TRBV5-5	few	TRBJ2-2	TGTGCCAGCAGCCCACTGGGGACCGGGGAGCTGTTTTTT	CASSPLGTGELFF
NA	TRBV7-2	once	TRBJ1-1	TGTGCCAGCAGCCCCCGGCGTCATACCTGGGCTTTCTTT	CASSPRRHTWAFF
TRBD2	TRBV13	NA	TRBJ2-7	TGTGCCAGCAGAAAGCGGGGGGCCGCCTACGAGCAGTACTTC	CASRKRGAAYEQYF
TRBD2	TRBV19	NA	TRBJ2-3	TGTGCCAGTAGCCAAGGGGGGACTAGCGGCACAGATACGCAGTATTTT	CASSQGGTSGTDTQYF
NA	TRBV6-5	NA	TRBJ1-3	TGTGCCAGCAGTTACTCGGCACTCTCTGGAAACACCATATATTTT	CASSYSALSGNTIYF
NA	TRBV18	NA	TRBJ2-5	TGTGCCAGCTCACCACTCCGTGGGGAAGAGACCCAGTACTTC	CASSPLRGEETQYF
TRBD1	TRBV4-3	NA	TRBJ2-7	TGCGCCAGCAGCCGCCTTTCCGGGACAGGAGCCTACGAGCAGTACTTC	CASSRLSGTGAYEQYF
TRBD2	TRBV2	NA	TRBJ2-1	TGTGCCAGCAGGAGACTAGCGGTCAATGAGCAGTTCTTC	CASRRLAVNEQFF
TRBD1	TRBV10-3	NA	TRBJ1-3	TGTGCCATCAGTGAGTGGGACAGGGATTACGGAAACACCATATATTTT	CAISEWDRDYGNTIYF
TRBD2	TRBV7-9	NA	TRBJ2-7	TGTGCCAGCAGCTGGGGACTAGCGGGGGTAACCTACGAGCAGTACTTC	CASSWGLAGVTYEQYF
NA	TRBV27	NA	TRBJ1-1	TGTGCCAGCAGTTTGGGGGGCCTATCTCGGGCTTTCTTT	CASSLGGLSRAFF
NA	TRBV19	NA	TRBJ2-3	TGTGCCAGTAAGAGCAGGAACGGGAGAACAGATACGCAGTATTTT	CASKSRNGRTDTQYF
NA	TRBV19	NA	TRBJ1-6	TGTGCCAGTAGAACGAGACGGCCCAGGAATTCACCCCTCCACTTT	CASRTRRPRNSPLHF
NA	TRBV7-2	NA	TRBJ2-3	TGTGCAAGCATGTCCGGGGCCACAGATACGCAGTATTTT	CASMSGATDTQYF
TRBD2	TRBV7-7	NA	TRBJ2-5	TGTGCCAGCAGCCCCCACGCGGGGGGCCGGGAGACCCAGTACTTC	CASSPHAGGRETQYF
NA	TRBV5-4	NA	TRBJ2-3	TGTGCCAGCAGCTTGGCCCTGGATACGCAGTATTTT	CASSLALDTQYF
TRBD1	TRBV5-1	NA	TRBJ1-1	TGCGCCAGCAGCTTCCAGGGGGACACTGAAGCTTTCTTT	CASSFQGDTEAFF
TRBD2	TRBV4-3	once	TRBJ2-3	TGCGCCAGCAGCCAAGAGGGGGGGTCCTGGGTCGGGACAGATACGCAGTATTTT	CASSQEGGSWVGTDTQYF
NA	TRBV4-1	NA	TRBJ1-6	TGCGCCAGCAGACCAAGTCCGGGGGCATCTTCACCCCTCCACTTT	CASRPSPGASSPLHF
NA	TRBV4-1	NA	TRBJ2-1	TGCGCCAGCAGCCAAAGTCCCGCGGGGAACAATGAGCAGTTCTTC	CASSQSPAGNNEQFF
NA	TRBV29-1	once	TRBJ1-3	TGCAGCGTTGTACGCCAGACTGGAAACACCATATATTTT	CSVVRQTGNTIYF
NA	TRBV6-1	NA	TRBJ1-1	TGTGCCAGCAGGTCCTGGGCGGGGACTGAAGCTTTCTTT	CASRSWAGTEAFF
TRBD1	TRBV28	NA	TRBJ2-7	TGTGCCAGCAGGACGCGACAGGGTAAGGGTTACGAGCAGTACTTC	CASRTRQGKGYEQYF
NA	TRBV10-2	few	TRBJ2-6	TGCGCCAGCAGTAGGTCCGCAGGCCTCACTGGGGCCAACGTCCTGACTTTC	CASSRSAGLTGANVLTF
NA	TRBV7-9	NA	TRBJ2-1	TGTGCCAGCAGCTTAGGCGGCAGCGGAAGGTACAATGAGCAGTTCTTC	CASSLGGSGRYNEQFF